This TCR beta chain comes out of a study of cytomegalovirus exposure and HLA in healthy donors. The CDR3 has 14 residues. V was clipped by 2 bases and J by 5 bases, with 10 bases between them. The V gene's germline CDR1 is MNHEY and CDR2 SMNVEV (reference sequence). PCR involved 60 Vbeta and 13 Jbeta primers. Measured with immunoSEQ multiplex PCR; TCRdb has only the in-frame clones, and not every one. The table lists some 47,000 clones, with around 2% in the top ten. The study sampled nominally healthy donors, though unrecorded immune exposures were likely. The chain recombines TRBV27 with TRBJ1-5; D is unclear. This TCR was sampled from a woman in her 40s in good health and CMV-seronegative. Sequencing used PBMCs. CDR3 loop: CASSLSTGYQPQHF. CDR3 DNA: TGTGCCAGCAGTTTAAGTACGGGGTATCAGCCCCAGCATTTT.